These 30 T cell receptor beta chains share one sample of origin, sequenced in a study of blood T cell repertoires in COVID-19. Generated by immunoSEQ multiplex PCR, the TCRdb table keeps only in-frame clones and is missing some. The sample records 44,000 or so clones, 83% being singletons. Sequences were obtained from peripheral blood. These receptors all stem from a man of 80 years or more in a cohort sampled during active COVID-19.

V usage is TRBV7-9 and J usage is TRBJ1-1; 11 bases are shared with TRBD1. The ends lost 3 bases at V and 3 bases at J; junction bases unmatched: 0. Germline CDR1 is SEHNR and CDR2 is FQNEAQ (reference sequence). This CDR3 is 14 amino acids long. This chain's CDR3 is CASSLGQGDTEAFF. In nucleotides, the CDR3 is TGTGCCAGCAGCTTGGGACAGGGGGACACTGAAGCTTTCTTT.

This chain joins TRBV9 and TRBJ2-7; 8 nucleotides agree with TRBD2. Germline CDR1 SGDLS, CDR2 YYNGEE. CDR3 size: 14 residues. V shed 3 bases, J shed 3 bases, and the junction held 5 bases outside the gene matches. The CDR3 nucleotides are TGTGCCAGCAGCGAGGGACTAGGCGGCTACGAGCAGTACTTC. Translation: CASSEGLGGYEQYF.

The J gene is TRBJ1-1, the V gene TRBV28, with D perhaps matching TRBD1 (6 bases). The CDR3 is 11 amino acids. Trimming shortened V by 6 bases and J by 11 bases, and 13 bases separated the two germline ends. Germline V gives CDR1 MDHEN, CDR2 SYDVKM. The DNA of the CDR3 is TGTGCCAGCAGCGCAGACAGGATGGCTTTCTTT. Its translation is CASSADRMAFF.

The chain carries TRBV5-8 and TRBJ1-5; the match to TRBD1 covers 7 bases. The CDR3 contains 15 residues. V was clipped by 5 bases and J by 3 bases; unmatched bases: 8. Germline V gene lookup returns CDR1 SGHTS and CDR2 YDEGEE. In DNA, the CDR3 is TGTGCCAGCAGGTCTCCGACAGGGAACAATCAGCCCCAGCATTTT. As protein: CASRSPTGNNQPQHF.

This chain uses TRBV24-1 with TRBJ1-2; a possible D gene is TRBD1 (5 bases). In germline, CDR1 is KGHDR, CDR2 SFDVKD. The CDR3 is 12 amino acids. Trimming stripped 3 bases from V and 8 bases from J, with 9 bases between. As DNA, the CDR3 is TGTGCCACCAGTGATCAGGGTAACGGCTACACCTTC. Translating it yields CATSDQGNGYTF.

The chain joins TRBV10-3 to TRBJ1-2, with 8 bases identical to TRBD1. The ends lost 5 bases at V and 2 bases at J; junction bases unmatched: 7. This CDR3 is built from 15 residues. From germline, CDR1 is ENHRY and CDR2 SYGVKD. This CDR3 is CAISPIGQGNYGYTF. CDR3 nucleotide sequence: TGTGCCATCAGTCCCATTGGACAGGGAAACTATGGCTACACCTTC.

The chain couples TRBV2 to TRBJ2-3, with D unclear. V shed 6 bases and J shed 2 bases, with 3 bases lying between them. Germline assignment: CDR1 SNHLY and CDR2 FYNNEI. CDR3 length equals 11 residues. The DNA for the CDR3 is TGTGCCAGCAGGTACACAGATACGCAGTATTTT. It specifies CASRYTDTQYF.

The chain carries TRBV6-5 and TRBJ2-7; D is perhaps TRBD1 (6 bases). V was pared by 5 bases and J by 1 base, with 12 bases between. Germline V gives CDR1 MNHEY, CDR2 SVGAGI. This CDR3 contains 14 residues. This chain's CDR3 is CASSPQGQSYEQYF. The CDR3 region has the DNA TGTGCCAGCAGTCCACAGGGTCAGTCCTACGAGCAGTACTTC.

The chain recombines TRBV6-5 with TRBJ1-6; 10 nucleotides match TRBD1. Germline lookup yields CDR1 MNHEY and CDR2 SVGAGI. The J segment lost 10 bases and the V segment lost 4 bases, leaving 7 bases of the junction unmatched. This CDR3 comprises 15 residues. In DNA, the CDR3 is TGTGCCAGCAGTTTGGGCGGACAGGGGGGATCACCCCTCCACTTT. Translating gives CASSLGGQGGSPLHF.

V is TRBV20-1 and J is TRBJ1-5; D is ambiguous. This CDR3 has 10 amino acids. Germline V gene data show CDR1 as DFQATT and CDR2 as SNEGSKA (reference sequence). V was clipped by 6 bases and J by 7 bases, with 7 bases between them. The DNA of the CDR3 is TGCAGTGCGCGGGGACAGCCCCAGCATTTT. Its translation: CSARGQPQHF.

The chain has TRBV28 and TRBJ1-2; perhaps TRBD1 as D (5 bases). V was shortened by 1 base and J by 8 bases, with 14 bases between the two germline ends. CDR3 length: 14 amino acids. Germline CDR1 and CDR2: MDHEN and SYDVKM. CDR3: CASSLYPGGRGYTF. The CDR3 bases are TGTGCCAGCAGTTTATACCCGGGGGGGAGAGGCTACACCTTC.

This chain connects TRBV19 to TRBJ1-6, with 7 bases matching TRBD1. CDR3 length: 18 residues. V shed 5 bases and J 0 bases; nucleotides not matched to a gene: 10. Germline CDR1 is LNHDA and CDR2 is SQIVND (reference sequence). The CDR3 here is CASSRKSRGSSYNSPLHF. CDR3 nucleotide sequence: TGTGCCAGTAGTCGAAAGAGCAGGGGGAGCTCCTATAATTCACCCCTCCACTTT.

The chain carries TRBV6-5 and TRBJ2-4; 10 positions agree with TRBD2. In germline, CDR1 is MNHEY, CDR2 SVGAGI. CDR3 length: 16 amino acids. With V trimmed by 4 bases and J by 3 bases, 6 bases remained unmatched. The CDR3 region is CASSSLAGVYKNIQYF. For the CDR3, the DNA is TGTGCCAGCAGTTCCCTAGCGGGAGTCTACAAAAACATTCAGTACTTC.

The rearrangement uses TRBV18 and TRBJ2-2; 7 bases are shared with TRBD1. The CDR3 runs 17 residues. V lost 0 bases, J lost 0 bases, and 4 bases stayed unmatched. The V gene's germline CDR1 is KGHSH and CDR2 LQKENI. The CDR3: CASSPPQGSTNTGELFF. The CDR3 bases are TGTGCCAGCTCACCACCACAGGGGTCGACGAACACCGGGGAGCTGTTTTTT.

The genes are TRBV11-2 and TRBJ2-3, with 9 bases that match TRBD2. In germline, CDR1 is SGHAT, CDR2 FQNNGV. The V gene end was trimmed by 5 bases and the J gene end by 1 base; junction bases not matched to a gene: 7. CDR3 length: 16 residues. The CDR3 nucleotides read TGTGCCAGCAGCCCAAATAGCGGGGGACGCACAGATACGCAGTATTTT. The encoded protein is CASSPNSGGRTDTQYF.

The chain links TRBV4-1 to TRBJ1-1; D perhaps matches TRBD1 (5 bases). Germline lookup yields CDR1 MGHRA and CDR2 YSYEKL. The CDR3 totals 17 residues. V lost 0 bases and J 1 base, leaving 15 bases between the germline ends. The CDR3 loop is CASSQDPRQNWNTEAFF. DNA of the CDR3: TGCGCCAGCAGCCAAGATCCGAGACAGAATTGGAACACTGAAGCTTTCTTT.

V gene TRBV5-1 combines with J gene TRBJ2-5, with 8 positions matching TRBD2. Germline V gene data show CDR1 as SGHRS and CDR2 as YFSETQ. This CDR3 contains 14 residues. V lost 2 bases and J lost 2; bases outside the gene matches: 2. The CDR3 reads CASSLAGAQETQYF. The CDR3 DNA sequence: TGCGCCAGCAGCTTAGCGGGAGCGCAAGAGACCCAGTACTTC.

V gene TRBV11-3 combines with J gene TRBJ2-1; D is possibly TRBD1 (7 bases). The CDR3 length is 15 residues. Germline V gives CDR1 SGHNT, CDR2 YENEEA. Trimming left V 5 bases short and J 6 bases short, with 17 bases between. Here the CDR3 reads CASSSDRDFGNEQFF. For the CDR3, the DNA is TGTGCCAGCAGCAGCGACAGGGACTTTGGCAATGAGCAGTTCTTC.

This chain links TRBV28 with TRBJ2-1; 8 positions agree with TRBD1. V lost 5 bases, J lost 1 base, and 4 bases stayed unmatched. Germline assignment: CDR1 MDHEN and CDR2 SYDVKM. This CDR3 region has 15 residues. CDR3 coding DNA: TGTGCCAGCAGTACCGGACAGGGTTCCTACAATGAGCAGTTCTTC. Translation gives CASSTGQGSYNEQFF.

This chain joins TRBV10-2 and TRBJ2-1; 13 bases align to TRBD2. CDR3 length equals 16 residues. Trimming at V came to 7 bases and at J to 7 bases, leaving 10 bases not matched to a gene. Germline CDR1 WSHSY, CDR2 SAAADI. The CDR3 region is CASTGLLAGGLNEQFF. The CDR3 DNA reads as TGCGCCAGCACCGGTTTACTAGCGGGGGGGCTGAATGAGCAGTTCTTC.

The CDR3 is CASSSNRQGRNSPLHF. The CDR3 nucleotides read TGTGCCAGCAGTTCGAACCGACAGGGTAGGAATTCACCCCTCCACTTT. The gene calls are TRBV28 and TRBJ1-6, with 7 bases matching TRBD1. Germline V CDR1 and CDR2: MDHEN, SYDVKM. Trimming took 4 bases from V and 7 from J; bases not matched to a gene: 10. The CDR3 extends over 16 amino acids.

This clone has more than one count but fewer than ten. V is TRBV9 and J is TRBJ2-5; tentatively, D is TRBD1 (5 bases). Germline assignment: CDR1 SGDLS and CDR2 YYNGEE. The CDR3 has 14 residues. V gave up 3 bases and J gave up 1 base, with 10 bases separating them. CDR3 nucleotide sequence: TGTGCCAGCAGCGCAGGACACCCCCAAGAGACCCAGTACTTC. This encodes CASSAGHPQETQYF.

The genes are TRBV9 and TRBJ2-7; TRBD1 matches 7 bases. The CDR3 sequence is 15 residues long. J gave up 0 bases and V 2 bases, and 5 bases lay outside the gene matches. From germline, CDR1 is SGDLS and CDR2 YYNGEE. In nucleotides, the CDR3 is TGTGCCAGCAGCGTTACCGGGACAGTCTCCTACGAGCAGTACTTC. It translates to CASSVTGTVSYEQYF.

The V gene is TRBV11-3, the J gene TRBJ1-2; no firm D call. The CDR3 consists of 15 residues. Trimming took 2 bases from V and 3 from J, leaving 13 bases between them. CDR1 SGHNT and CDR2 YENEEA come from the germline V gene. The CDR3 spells CASSLTPRVDYGYTF. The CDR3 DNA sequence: TGTGCCAGCAGCTTAACACCCCGGGTGGACTATGGCTACACCTTC.

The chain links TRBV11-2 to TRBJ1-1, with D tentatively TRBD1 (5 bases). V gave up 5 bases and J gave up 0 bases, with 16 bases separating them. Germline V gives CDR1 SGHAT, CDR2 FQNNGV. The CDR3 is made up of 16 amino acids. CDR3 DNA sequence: TGTGCCAGCAGCCCCCACAGGAATTCTTTGAACACTGAAGCTTTCTTT. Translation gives CASSPHRNSLNTEAFF.

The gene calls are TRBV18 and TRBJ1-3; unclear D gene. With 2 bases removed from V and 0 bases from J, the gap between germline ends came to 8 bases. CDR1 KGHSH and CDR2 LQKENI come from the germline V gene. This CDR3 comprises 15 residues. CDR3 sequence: CASSPSGDSGNTIYF. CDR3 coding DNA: TGTGCCAGCTCACCATCCGGGGACTCTGGAAACACCATATATTTT.

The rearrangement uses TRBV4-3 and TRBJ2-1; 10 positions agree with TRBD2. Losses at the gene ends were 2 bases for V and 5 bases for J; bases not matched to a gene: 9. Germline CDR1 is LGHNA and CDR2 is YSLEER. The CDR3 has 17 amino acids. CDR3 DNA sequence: TGCGCCAGCAGCCAACCCGTGGGTAGCGGGAGGCACAATGAGCAGTTCTTC. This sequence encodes CASSQPVGSGRHNEQFF.

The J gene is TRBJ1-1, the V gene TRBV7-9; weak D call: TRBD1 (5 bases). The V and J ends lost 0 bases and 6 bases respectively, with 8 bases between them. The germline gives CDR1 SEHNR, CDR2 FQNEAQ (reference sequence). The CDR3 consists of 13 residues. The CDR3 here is CASSLARGAEAFF. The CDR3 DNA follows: TGTGCCAGCAGCTTAGCGCGGGGGGCTGAAGCTTTCTTT.

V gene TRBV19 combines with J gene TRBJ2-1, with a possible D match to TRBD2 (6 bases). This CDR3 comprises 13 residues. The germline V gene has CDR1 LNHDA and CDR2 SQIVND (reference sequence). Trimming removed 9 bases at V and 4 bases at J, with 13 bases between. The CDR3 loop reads CASRQGGYNEQFF. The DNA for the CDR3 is TGTGCCAGCCGCCAGGGAGGATACAATGAGCAGTTCTTC.

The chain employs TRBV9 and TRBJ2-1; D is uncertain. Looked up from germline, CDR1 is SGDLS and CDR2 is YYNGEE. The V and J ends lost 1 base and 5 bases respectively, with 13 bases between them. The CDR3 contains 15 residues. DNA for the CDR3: TGTGCCAGCAGCGTACAATGGCAGGCTAACAATGAGCAGTTCTTC. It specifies CASSVQWQANNEQFF.